This TCR beta chain is drawn from a study of blood T cell repertoires in COVID-19. Per the original data handling: Nucleated cell counts were estimated from reference gene primer amplification. Clones were sequenced by immunoSEQ multiplex PCR, and TCRdb holds only the in-frame ones, with some missing. V and J calls and clone size are as listed in that table; D and trimming were resolved from the DNA. The repertoire has around 290,000 clones, around 87% of them found once; the top ten carry less than 9.5%. The CDR3 covers 17 residues. Germline values: CDR1 SGDLS, CDR2 YYNGEE. Losses at the gene ends were 2 bases for V and 4 bases for J; bases not matched to a gene: 7.

Sequencing was done on a sample of peripheral blood. The chain recombines TRBV9 with TRBJ2-2; 11 bases are a match to TRBD1. This sequence originates from a woman aged 45-60 years who had recovered from COVID-19. The CDR3 sequence is CASSVDRGPRGTGELFF. In DNA, the CDR3 is TGTGCCAGCAGCGTGGACAGGGGGCCTCGGGGCACCGGGGAGCTGTTTTTT.